The T cell receptor beta chain described here comes from a study of response to subunit inactivated influenza vaccine. Findings and limits, study-wide: Few additional T cells are recruited per seasonal influenza vaccination, authors suggested.

CDR3 length: 15 residues. Trimming stripped 1 base from V and 4 bases from J, with 10 bases between. A single record per CDR3 protein comes from TCRdb applying MiXCR to the RT-PCR reads. Of fewer than 550,000 distinct CDR3 sequences detected, less than 30% appear once; the ten largest clones hold under 2.5%. As regards this clonotype: Its matching antigen is unknown.

The receptor was isolated from a middle-aged man who received an inactivated influenza vaccine. This chain joins TRBV12-3 or TRBV12-4 and TRBJ1-4, with D maybe TRBD1 (5 bases). The source was CD4+ T cells sorted from PBMCs, collected more than 4 days after vaccination. The CDR3 DNA reads TGTGCCAGCAGTTTAGGGGGCCCCCTTAATGAAAAACTGTTTTTT. Protein product: CASSLGGPLNEKLFF.